This T cell receptor beta chain stems from a study of spatial heterogeneity in lung cancer. Notes on the study in general: How many expanded intratumoral alpha and beta TCRs were present tracked the tumor mutation count, which was a count of nonsynonymous mutations.

TCRdb independently ran MiXCR on the 5' RACE reads; one entry per CDR3 protein. Of 13,000 to 15,000 distinct CDR3 sequences listed, 4.7% are singletons. There are many counts of this clonotype. The antigen is not known. Time point here: sample taken at primary tumor resection. Germline assignment: CDR1 SNHLY and CDR2 FYNNEI. The CDR3 contains 14 residues. J was trimmed by 5 bases and V by 10 bases; bases with no gene match: 12. V gene TRBV2 combines with J gene TRBJ2-5, with 8 bases aligning to TRBD2. The source material was lung tumor tissue, sampled at surgery. The source of this sequence is a female donor with early-stage non-small cell lung cancer. The CDR3 DNA reads as TGTGCCATTCGCCCCAGCGGGGGCATGGAGACCCAGTACTTC. Translated: CAIRPSGGMETQYF.